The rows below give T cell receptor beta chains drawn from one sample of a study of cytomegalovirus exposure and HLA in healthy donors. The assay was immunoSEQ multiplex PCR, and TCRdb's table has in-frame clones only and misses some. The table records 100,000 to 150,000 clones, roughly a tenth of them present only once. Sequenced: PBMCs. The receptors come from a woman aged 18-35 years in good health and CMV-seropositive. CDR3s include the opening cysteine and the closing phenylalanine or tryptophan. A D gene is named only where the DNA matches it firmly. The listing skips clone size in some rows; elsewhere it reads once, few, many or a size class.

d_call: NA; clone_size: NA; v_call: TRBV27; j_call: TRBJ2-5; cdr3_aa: CASSSKDRTQETQYF; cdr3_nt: TGTGCCAGCAGTTCTAAAGACAGGACCCAAGAGACCCAGTACTTC
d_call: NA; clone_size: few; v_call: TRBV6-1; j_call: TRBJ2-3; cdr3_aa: CASTLRLGGTDTQYF; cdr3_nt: TGTGCCAGCACCCTGAGACTTGGAGGCACAGATACGCAGTATTTT
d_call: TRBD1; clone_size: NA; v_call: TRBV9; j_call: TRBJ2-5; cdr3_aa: CASSVAYRGETQYF; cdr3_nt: TGTGCCAGCAGCGTAGCCTACAGGGGAGAGACCCAGTACTTC
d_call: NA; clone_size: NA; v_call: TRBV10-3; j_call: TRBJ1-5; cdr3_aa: CAISDRQLNQPQHF; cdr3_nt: TGTGCCATCAGTGATCGACAGCTCAATCAGCCCCAGCATTTT
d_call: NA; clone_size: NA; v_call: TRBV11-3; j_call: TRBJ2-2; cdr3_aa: CASSPGSGTSGELFF; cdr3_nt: TGTGCCAGCAGCCCAGGTTCCGGGACTTCCGGGGAGCTGTTTTTT
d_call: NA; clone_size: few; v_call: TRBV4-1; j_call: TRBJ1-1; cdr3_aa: CASSQPLRGGSGTEAFF; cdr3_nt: TGCGCCAGCAGCCAACCGCTAAGGGGCGGGAGTGGAACTGAAGCTTTCTTT
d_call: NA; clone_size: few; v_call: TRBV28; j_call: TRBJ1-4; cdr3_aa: CASTRPPGEKLFF; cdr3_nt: TGTGCCAGCACGAGGCCCCCGGGTGAAAAACTGTTTTTT
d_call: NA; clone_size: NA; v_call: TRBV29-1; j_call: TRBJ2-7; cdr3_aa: CSVEELGGGDEQYF; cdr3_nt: TGCAGCGTTGAAGAATTGGGAGGGGGTGACGAGCAGTACTTC
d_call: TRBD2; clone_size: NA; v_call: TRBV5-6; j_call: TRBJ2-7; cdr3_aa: CASSFLAGGTNF; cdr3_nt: TGTGCCAGCAGCTTCCTAGCGGGAGGTACTAACTTC
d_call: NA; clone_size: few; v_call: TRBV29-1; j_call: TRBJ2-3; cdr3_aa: CSVIMDTQYF; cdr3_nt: TGCAGCGTAATAATGGATACGCAGTATTTT
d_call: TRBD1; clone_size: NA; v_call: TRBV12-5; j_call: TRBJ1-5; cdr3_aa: CASGRDSWTDNQPQHF; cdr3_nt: TGTGCTAGTGGACGGGACAGTTGGACGGATAATCAGCCCCAGCATTTT
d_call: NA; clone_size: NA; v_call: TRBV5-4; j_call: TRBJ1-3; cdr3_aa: CASRSAPVGNTIYF; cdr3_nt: TGTGCCAGCAGGTCCGCTCCGGTCGGAAACACCATATATTTT
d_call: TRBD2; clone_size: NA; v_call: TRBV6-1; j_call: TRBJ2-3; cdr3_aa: CASSEPRGADTQYF; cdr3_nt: TGTGCCAGCAGTGAACCCCGGGGGGCAGATACGCAGTATTTT
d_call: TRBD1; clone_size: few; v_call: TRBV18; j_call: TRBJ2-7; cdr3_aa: CASSIRDRAYEQYF; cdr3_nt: TGTGCCAGCTCTATCCGGGACAGGGCCTACGAGCAGTACTTC
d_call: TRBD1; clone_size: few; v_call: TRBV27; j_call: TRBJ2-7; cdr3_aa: CASSPETGGHEQYF; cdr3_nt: TGTGCCAGCAGTCCAGAGACAGGGGGCCACGAGCAGTACTTC
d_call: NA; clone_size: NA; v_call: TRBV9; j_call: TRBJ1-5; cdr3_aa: CASSVSGSNQPQHF; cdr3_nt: TGTGCCAGCAGCGTTTCAGGAAGCAATCAGCCCCAGCATTTT
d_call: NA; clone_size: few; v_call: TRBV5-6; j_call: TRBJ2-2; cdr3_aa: CASSLAGGFANTGELFF; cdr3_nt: TGTGCCAGCAGCTTGGCCGGAGGATTCGCGAACACCGGGGAGCTGTTTTTT
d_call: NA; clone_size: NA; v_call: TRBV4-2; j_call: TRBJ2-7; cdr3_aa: CASSPWDTGNSYEQYF; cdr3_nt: TGTGCCAGCAGCCCGTGGGACACCGGGAACTCCTACGAGCAGTACTTC
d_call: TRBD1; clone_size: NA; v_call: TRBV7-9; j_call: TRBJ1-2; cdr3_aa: CASRSIGTAEYGYTF; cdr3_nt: TGTGCCAGCAGGTCCATTGGGACAGCCGAGTATGGCTACACCTTC
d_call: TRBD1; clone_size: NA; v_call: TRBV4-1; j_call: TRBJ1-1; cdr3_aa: CASSQDGTTGMAFF; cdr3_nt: TGCGCCAGCAGCCAAGATGGGACGACAGGGATGGCTTTCTTT
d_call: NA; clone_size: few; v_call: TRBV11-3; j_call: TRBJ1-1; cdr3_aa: CASSLDYSGTEAFF; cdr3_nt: TGTGCCAGCAGCTTAGACTACAGCGGCACTGAAGCTTTCTTT
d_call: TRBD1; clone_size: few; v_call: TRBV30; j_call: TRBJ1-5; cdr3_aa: CAWDRGLGNQPQHF; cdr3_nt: TGTGCCTGGGACAGGGGGTTGGGTAATCAGCCCCAGCATTTT
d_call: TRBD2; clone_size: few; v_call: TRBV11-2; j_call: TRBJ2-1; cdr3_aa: CASSPTPGGKNNEQFF; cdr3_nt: TGTGCCAGCAGCCCCACCCCCGGGGGGAAAAACAATGAGCAGTTCTTC
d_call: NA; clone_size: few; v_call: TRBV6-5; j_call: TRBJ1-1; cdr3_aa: CASRGIKNTEAFF; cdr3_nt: TGTGCCAGCCGGGGGATCAAGAACACTGAAGCTTTCTTT
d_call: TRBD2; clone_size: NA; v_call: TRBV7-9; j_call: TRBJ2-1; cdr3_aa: CASSPGEGTGTSEYNEQFF; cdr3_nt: TGTGCCAGCAGCCCCGGGGAAGGAACCGGGACTAGCGAATACAATGAGCAGTTCTTC
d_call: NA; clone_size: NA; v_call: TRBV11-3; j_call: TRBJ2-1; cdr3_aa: CASSPYGGAGFF; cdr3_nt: TGTGCCAGCAGCCCCTATGGGGGGGCCGGGTTCTTC
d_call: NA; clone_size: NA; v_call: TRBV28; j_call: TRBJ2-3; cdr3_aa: CASSLGGAQSADTQYF; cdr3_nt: TGTGCCAGCAGTTTGGGCGGGGCCCAGAGCGCAGATACGCAGTATTTT
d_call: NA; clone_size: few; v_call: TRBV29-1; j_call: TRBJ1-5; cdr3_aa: CSVLDSRHQHF; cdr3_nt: TGCAGCGTCCTAGATTCGCGCCACCAGCATTTT
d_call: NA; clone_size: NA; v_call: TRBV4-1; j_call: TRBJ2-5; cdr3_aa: CASSQPGVETQYF; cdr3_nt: TGCGCCAGCAGCCAACCCGGGGTCGAGACCCAGTACTTC
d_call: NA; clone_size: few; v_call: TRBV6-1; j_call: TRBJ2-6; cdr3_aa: CASSEAGGGSGANVLTF; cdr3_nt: TGTGCCAGCAGTGAAGCCGGAGGGGGCTCCGGGGCCAACGTCCTGACTTTC
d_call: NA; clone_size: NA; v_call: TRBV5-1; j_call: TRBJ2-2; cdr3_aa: CASSLAGRFGTGELFF; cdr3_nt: TGCGCCAGCAGCTTGGCAGGGCGGTTCGGCACCGGGGAGCTGTTTTTT
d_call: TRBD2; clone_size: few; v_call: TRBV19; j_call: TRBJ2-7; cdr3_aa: CASSITSGSYYEQYF; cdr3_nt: TGTGCCAGTAGTATCACTAGCGGGAGTTACTACGAGCAGTACTTC
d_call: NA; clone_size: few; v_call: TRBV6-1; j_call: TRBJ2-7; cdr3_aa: CASSLLASYEQYF; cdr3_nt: TGTGCCAGCAGCCTCCTAGCTTCCTACGAGCAGTACTTC
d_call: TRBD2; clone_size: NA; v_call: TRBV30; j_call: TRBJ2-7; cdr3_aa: CAWSVSGRYEQYF; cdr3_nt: TGTGCCTGGAGTGTAAGCGGGAGGTACGAGCAGTACTTC
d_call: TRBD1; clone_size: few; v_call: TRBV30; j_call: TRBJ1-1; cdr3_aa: CAWRTGAARGTEAFF; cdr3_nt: TGTGCCTGGCGGACAGGGGCGGCTCGGGGGACTGAAGCTTTCTTC
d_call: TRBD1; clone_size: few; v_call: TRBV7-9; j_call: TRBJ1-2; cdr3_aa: CASSRGQGTGYGYTF; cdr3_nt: TGTGCCAGCAGCCGCGGACAGGGCACGGGCTATGGCTACACCTTC
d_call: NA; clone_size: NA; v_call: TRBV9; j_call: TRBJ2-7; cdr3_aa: CASSVDGSGAYEQYF; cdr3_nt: TGTGCCAGCAGCGTAGATGGTAGCGGAGCCTACGAGCAGTACTTC
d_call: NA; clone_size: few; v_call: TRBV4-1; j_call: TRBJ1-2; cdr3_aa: CASSPGGGAAYGYTF; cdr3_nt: TGCGCCAGCAGCCCCGGCGGGGGGGCGGCCTATGGCTACACCTTC
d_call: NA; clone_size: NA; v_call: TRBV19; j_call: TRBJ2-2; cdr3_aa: CASLDSGELFF; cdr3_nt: TGTGCCAGTCTGGACAGCGGGGAGCTGTTTTTT
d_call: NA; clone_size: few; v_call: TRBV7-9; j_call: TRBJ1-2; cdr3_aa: CASSFRQPLPRGYTF; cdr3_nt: TGTGCCAGCAGCTTCCGACAGCCACTCCCGCGTGGCTACACCTTC
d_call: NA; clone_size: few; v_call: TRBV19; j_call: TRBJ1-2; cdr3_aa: CASSNQGLNYGYTF; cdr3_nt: TGTGCCAGTAGTAATCAGGGGTTGAACTATGGCTACACCTTC
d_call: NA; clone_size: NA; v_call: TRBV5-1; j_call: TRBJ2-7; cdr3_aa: CASSLAGSLPYEQYF; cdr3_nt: TGCGCCAGCAGTCTGGCTGGTAGCCTCCCTTACGAGCAGTACTTC
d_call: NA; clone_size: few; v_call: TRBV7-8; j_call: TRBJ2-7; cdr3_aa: CASSLIGLDYEQYF; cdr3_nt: TGTGCCAGCAGCTTAATCGGGTTGGACTACGAGCAGTACTTC